Listed here are 28 T cell receptor beta chains from one sample, sequenced in a study of neurological immune-mediated disorders. MiXCR, run by TCRdb on the 5' RACE reads, gives a single entry per CDR3 protein. This sample carries tens of thousands of distinct CDR3 sequences, about a tenth of them seen once, and the ten largest clones take about 7%. Sequencing was done on a sample of PBMCs. These receptors came from a woman aged 25-40 years with HTLV-1-associated myelopathy (HAM/TSP).

This clonotype was detected only a few times. The chain recombines TRBV4-1 with TRBJ2-1; 11 bases match TRBD2. The CDR3 totals 16 residues. J gave up 8 bases and V 0 bases, and 6 bases lay outside the gene matches. The germline gives CDR1 MGHRA, CDR2 YSYEKL. The CDR3 DNA reads as TGCGCCAGCAGCCAAGATGGGCTAGCGGGGGGAGATGAGCAGTTCTTC. It yields the protein CASSQDGLAGGDEQFF.

The rearrangement uses TRBV20-1 and TRBJ2-4; a possible D gene is TRBD2 (5 bases). CDR1 is DFQATT, CDR2 SNEGSKA, per germline (reference sequence). The V end was cut by 2 bases, the J end by 3 bases, with 23 bases between. This CDR3 region has 18 residues. The CDR3 DNA sequence: TGCAGTGCTAGACCCACACCAAACGAGGGCTGGGACAAAAACATTCAGTACTTC. Translated: CSARPTPNEGWDKNIQYF.

The sample holds a few counts of this clonotype. This rearrangement joins TRBV20-1 to TRBJ2-4, with a possible D match to TRBD2 (5 bases). This CDR3 is built from 15 residues. Germline V gene data show CDR1 as DFQATT and CDR2 as SNEGSKA (reference sequence). V shed 6 bases and J shed 1 base, with 16 bases lying between them. CDR3 sequence reads: CSAAAFGMAKNIQYF. The CDR3 region has the DNA TGCAGTGCGGCCGCCTTCGGGATGGCCAAAAACATTCAGTACTTC.

This clonotype has at least ten counts. This chain joins TRBV5-1 and TRBJ1-4; D is ambiguous. Trimming left V 3 bases short and J 4 bases short, with 10 bases between. Germline CDR1 SGHRS, CDR2 YFSETQ. This CDR3 comprises 14 residues. The CDR3 protein is CASSYAGFNEKLFF. The CDR3 DNA follows: TGCGCCAGCAGCTACGCGGGGTTTAATGAAAAACTGTTTTTT.

This clonotype was detected ten times or more. V is TRBV7-9 and J is TRBJ2-1, with 10 bases fitting TRBD2. Germline assignment: CDR1 SEHNR and CDR2 FQNEAQ (reference sequence). This CDR3 contains 17 residues. Trimming took 4 bases from V and 3 from J; bases not matched to a gene: 9. CDR3 DNA sequence: TGTGCCAGCAGCTCTGGTAGCGGGGGGCCCGGCTACAATGAGCAGTTCTTC. Translation gives CASSSGSGGPGYNEQFF.

The V and J genes are TRBV7-2 and TRBJ1-1; 8 nucleotides agree with TRBD1. This CDR3 is built from 14 residues. V was clipped by 5 bases and J by 9 bases; unmatched bases: 11. Germline V lookup: CDR1 SGHTA, CDR2 FQGNSA. The CDR3 region is CASSRGQGSFKAFF. The CDR3 DNA sequence: TGTGCCAGCAGCCGAGGACAGGGCAGTTTTAAAGCTTTCTTT.

In this sample, this clonotype is medium-sized. The chain has TRBV5-1 and TRBJ1-1; TRBD1 is a possible D gene (5 bases). Deletions cut 1 base from V and 1 base from J, with 5 bases between. The CDR3 has 13 residues. Germline V CDR1 and CDR2: SGHRS, YFSETQ. The CDR3 nucleotides are TGCGCCAGCAGCTTGACAGGGAACACTGAAGCTTTCTTT. Protein sequence: CASSLTGNTEAFF.

This clonotype was seen ten or more times. V usage is TRBV7-2 and J usage is TRBJ2-7; D unresolved. CDR1 SGHTA and CDR2 FQGNSA come from the germline V gene. This CDR3 region has 15 residues. V lost 5 bases and J 0 bases, leaving 14 bases between the germline ends. The CDR3 loop is CASSPSGVRSYEQYF. CDR3 nucleotides: TGTGCCAGCAGCCCTAGTGGGGTCCGCTCCTACGAGCAGTACTTC.

This clonotype was observed at least ten times. The chain employs TRBV29-1 and TRBJ1-1, with 8 bases fitting TRBD1. The trim removed 7 bases at V and 0 bases at J, leaving 4 bases unmatched. CDR1 is SQVTM, CDR2 ANQGSEA, per germline. This CDR3 is built from 13 residues. CDR3 sequence: CSARDRLNTEAFF. CDR3 nucleotide sequence: TGCAGCGCAAGGGACAGGCTGAACACTGAAGCTTTCTTT.

This clonotype has at least ten counts. The CDR3 spells CASSPDGVNQPQHF. CDR3 DNA sequence: TGCGCCAGCAGCCCCGACGGGGTAAATCAGCCCCAGCATTTT. The chain has TRBV5-1 and TRBJ1-5, with no clear D. CDR1 is SGHRS, CDR2 YFSETQ, per germline. This CDR3 has 14 amino acids. Between the trimmed V and J ends, which lost 4 bases and 4 bases, there was a span of 12 bases.

This clonotype was observed at least ten times. J is TRBJ2-7 and V is TRBV20-1, with D unresolved. The CDR3 spans 14 residues. Trimming left V 0 bases short and J 3 bases short, with 12 bases between. Germline lookup yields CDR1 DFQATT and CDR2 SNEGSKA (reference sequence). This CDR3 reads CSARDEESIYEQYF. In DNA, the CDR3 is TGCAGTGCTAGAGATGAGGAGTCCATCTACGAGCAGTACTTC.

This clonotype was seen repeatedly, ten times or more. The rearrangement joins TRBV6-1 to TRBJ2-1; 10 bases fit TRBD2. V shed 6 bases, J shed 6 bases, and the junction held 8 bases outside the gene matches. CDR3 length: 15 amino acids. Germline V gene sequence: CDR1 MNHNS, CDR2 SASEGT. The CDR3 protein is CASRSGGAVPNEQFF. The DNA of the CDR3 is TGTGCCAGCAGGAGCGGGGGGGCCGTCCCCAATGAGCAGTTCTTC.

This clonotype showed up many times. V and J are TRBV2 and TRBJ2-3, with D possibly being TRBD2 (5 bases). The length of the CDR3 is 14 residues. CDR1 SNHLY and CDR2 FYNNEI come from the germline V gene. Trimming removed 6 bases from V and 1 base from J, with 11 bases in between. The CDR3 nucleotides are TGTGCCAGCAGATTGGGAGCGGGCACAGATACGCAGTATTTT. Amino acid sequence: CASRLGAGTDTQYF.

There are many counts of this clonotype. This chain uses TRBV20-1 with TRBJ1-4, with no clear D. The CDR3 is made up of 14 amino acids. From germline, CDR1 is DFQATT and CDR2 SNEGSKA (reference sequence). The V and J ends lost 6 bases and 4 bases respectively, with 15 bases between them. CDR3 protein: CSAASGADNEKLFF. Written as DNA, the CDR3 is TGCAGTGCGGCTTCAGGAGCCGATAATGAAAAACTGTTTTTT.

This clonotype occurred many times. The chain is built from TRBV10-3 and TRBJ2-2; D ambiguous. Germline V gene sequence: CDR1 ENHRY, CDR2 SYGVKD. There are 12 residues in the CDR3. V gave up 0 bases and J gave up 7 bases, with 3 bases separating them. The chain's CDR3 is CAISESGGELFF. The CDR3 DNA reads TGTGCCATCAGTGAGTCAGGCGGGGAGCTGTTTTTT.

This clonotype showed up many times. The chain uses TRBV2 and TRBJ1-2; 8 nucleotides line up with TRBD1. The CDR3 is 14 residues long. Germline V gene data show CDR1 as SNHLY and CDR2 as FYNNEI. With 6 bases clipped from V and 0 bases from J, the junction kept 3 bases outside the gene matches. The CDR3 spells CASSRDRTNYGYTF. The CDR3 coding sequence is TGTGCCAGCAGCCGGGACAGGACTAACTATGGCTACACCTTC.

This clonotype was picked up a small number of times. J is TRBJ1-6 and V is TRBV6-5; tentative D call: TRBD1 (6 bases). CDR3 length: 18 residues. The V and J ends lost 2 bases and 0 bases respectively, with 14 bases between them. The germline CDR1 and CDR2 sequences are MNHEY and SVGAGI. The CDR3 DNA reads TGTGCCAGCAGTTACCAGGGGCTCAGTTTCTCCTATAATTCACCCCTCCACTTT. Protein product: CASSYQGLSFSYNSPLHF.

In its sample, this clonotype was seen many times. The rearrangement uses TRBV7-9 and TRBJ2-1; D unresolved. The CDR3 totals 15 residues. Germline CDR1 reads SEHNR; CDR2 reads FQNEAQ (reference sequence). V lost 5 bases and J lost 5, with 16 bases in between. The CDR3 DNA is TGTGCCAGCAGCGCGGACCTATCGTTCAACAATGAGCAGTTCTTC. It yields the protein CASSADLSFNNEQFF.

CDR3 sequence: CSARSRQRGSYEQYF. The CDR3 nucleotides read TGCAGTGCTAGATCCCGCCAGCGGGGATCCTACGAGCAGTACTTC. V is TRBV20-1 and J is TRBJ2-7; 7 nucleotides agree with TRBD2. Germline values: CDR1 DFQATT, CDR2 SNEGSKA (reference sequence). This CDR3 contains 15 residues. Trimming removed 2 bases from V and 1 base from J; junction bases left unmatched: 8.

This clonotype was counted many times. The V and J genes are TRBV20-1 and TRBJ1-2; 7 bases match TRBD1. The V and J ends lost 0 bases and 3 bases, in that order; junction bases with no gene match: 4. This CDR3 spans 14 amino acids. Per germline, CDR1 DFQATT and CDR2 SNEGSKA (reference sequence). The chain's CDR3 is CSARENRGHYGYTF. The CDR3 coding sequence is TGCAGTGCTAGAGAGAACAGGGGCCACTATGGCTACACCTTC.

This clonotype was seen ten or more times. This chain joins TRBV10-3 and TRBJ1-2, with D possibly TRBD1 on 5 matching bases. V dropped 8 bases and J dropped 2 bases, with 9 bases sitting between them. This CDR3 comprises 12 residues. Germline values: CDR1 ENHRY, CDR2 SYGVKD. The CDR3 sequence is CAISPGNYGYTF. The CDR3 nucleotides are TGTGCCATCTCTCCAGGGAACTATGGCTACACCTTC.

This clonotype was detected many times. J is TRBJ1-3 and V is TRBV7-9; weak D call: TRBD1 (5 bases). Trimming left V 0 bases short and J 0 bases short, with 9 bases between. The V gene's germline CDR1 is SEHNR and CDR2 FQNEAQ (reference sequence). The CDR3 is 16 residues long. This CDR3 is CASSLAGTSSGNTIYF. DNA for the CDR3: TGTGCCAGCAGCTTAGCAGGGACGTCCTCTGGAAACACCATATATTTT.

This clonotype was observed many times. The chain combines TRBV5-1 with TRBJ1-5; possible D gene TRBD1, 5 bases. This CDR3 contains 14 residues. V was shortened by 0 bases and J by 6 bases, with 10 bases between the two germline ends. The germline V gene has CDR1 SGHRS and CDR2 YFSETQ. This CDR3 reads CASSLVAGGQPQHF. The DNA for the CDR3 is TGCGCCAGCAGCTTGGTGGCGGGGGGTCAGCCCCAGCATTTT.

This clonotype was detected ten times or more. The chain employs TRBV20-1 and TRBJ1-3; D perhaps matches TRBD1 (5 bases). Germline V gives CDR1 DFQATT, CDR2 SNEGSKA (reference sequence). V gave up 3 bases and J gave up 0 bases, with 18 bases separating them. The CDR3 is 17 residues long. The chain's CDR3 is CSARGGFNQFSGNTIYF. CDR3 DNA sequence: TGCAGTGCTAGGGGGGGATTTAACCAATTCTCTGGAAACACCATATATTTT.

This clonotype showed up many times. The chain combines TRBV20-1 with TRBJ2-1; D might be TRBD2 (6 bases). In germline, CDR1 is DFQATT, CDR2 SNEGSKA (reference sequence). V lost 3 bases, J lost 12 bases, and 18 bases lay in between. This CDR3 has 13 residues. This CDR3 is CSASVLYRRGQFF. DNA for the CDR3: TGCAGTGCTAGTGTCTTATACCGGAGGGGGCAGTTCTTC.

This clonotype came up a few times. CDR3: CASSLQGTNTEAFF. For the CDR3, the DNA is TGCGCCAGCAGCCTACAGGGGACGAACACTGAAGCTTTCTTT. The genes are TRBV5-1 and TRBJ1-1; 7 bases fit TRBD1. Trimming cost V 4 bases and J 1 base; bases outside gene matches: 4. From germline, CDR1 is SGHRS and CDR2 YFSETQ. The CDR3 runs to 14 residues.

This clonotype has ten or more counts. The chain is built from TRBV11-2 and TRBJ2-1; TRBD1 might be the D (6 bases). Germline lookup yields CDR1 SGHAT and CDR2 FQNNGV. The CDR3 runs to 14 residues. Trimming removed 2 bases from V and 7 bases from J, with 12 bases in between. The CDR3 nucleotides read TGTGCCAGCAGCTTACACAGGGCCTCTAATGAGCAGTTCTTC. Translating it yields CASSLHRASNEQFF.

About this clonotype: The junction does not match germline at one end; this may be a read error. This chain connects TRBV5-5 to TRBJ2-2; TRBD2 aligns across 12 bases. CDR3 length: 12 residues. Germline V lookup: CDR1 SGHKS, CDR2 YYEKEE (reference sequence). CDR3 sequence reads: CASSPTSGGLFF. Here the CDR3 DNA reads TGTGCCAGCAGCCCGACTAGCGGGGGGCTGTTTTTT.